These 30 T cell receptor beta chains came from one sample sequenced in a study of blood T cell repertoires in COVID-19 (dated by TCRdb to the early 2020s). Library prep was done by the immunoSEQ multiplex PCR assay. The immuneACCESS repertoire file appears here via TCRdb, limited to in-frame rearrangements. These files lack a portion of the clones; in checked studies, under half of the deficit traces to unresolved V genes, and the cause of the others is not known. The sample table contains 200,000 to 300,000 clones; only one count was recorded for 85% of them. The biggest ten clones account for around 6.5% of the sample. Specimen: peripheral blood. The receptors shown here come from a woman aged 55 to 70 with active or convalescent COVID-19.

This clone appeared once. The genes are TRBV19 and TRBJ1-5; D is perhaps TRBD1 (6 bases). This CDR3 is 13 amino acids long. Germline CDR1 and CDR2: LNHDA and SQIVND (reference sequence). The CDR3 sequence is CASATGSNQPQHF. DNA of the CDR3: TGTGCTTCTGCGACAGGTTCCAATCAGCCCCAGCATTTT.

This sequence joins TRBV5-8 and TRBJ2-3; TRBD2 agrees at 7 bases. This CDR3 region has 16 residues. V dropped 4 bases and J dropped 7; count of bases not matched to a gene: 15. CDR1 is SGHTS, CDR2 YDEGEE, per germline. The CDR3 protein is CASSPNAGAGSHTQYF. The DNA for the CDR3 is TGTGCCAGCAGCCCTAATGCGGGAGCGGGATCTCATACGCAGTATTTT.

The sample holds one count of this clone. V and J are TRBV3-1 (or the pseudogene TRBV3-2) and TRBJ1-4; D is perhaps TRBD1 (5 bases). The CDR3 runs 15 residues. CDR1 and CDR2 (germline): LGHDT, YNNKEL (reference sequence). V gave up 7 bases and J gave up 4 bases, with 16 bases separating them. The CDR3 spells CASMYRLGVNEKLFF. The CDR3 DNA sequence: TGTGCCAGCATGTACAGGTTGGGCGTTAATGAAAAACTGTTTTTT.

The chain links TRBV7-2 to TRBJ1-6; D possibly corresponds to TRBD1 (6 bases). This CDR3 contains 15 residues. Per the germline V gene, CDR1 is SGHTA and CDR2 is FQGNSA. V lost 5 bases, J lost 0 bases, and 8 bases lay in between. The CDR3 loop reads CASSADSSYNSPLHF. In DNA, the CDR3 is TGTGCCAGCAGCGCGGACAGCTCCTATAATTCACCCCTCCACTTT.

The chain uses TRBV11-1 and TRBJ1-5, with D uncertain. This CDR3 has 12 amino acids. Germline assignment: CDR1 SGHAT and CDR2 FQDESV (reference sequence). Trimming took 10 bases from V and 6 from J, leaving 13 bases between them. The CDR3, as DNA: TGTGCCAACCCTTCGCGGGGTCAGCCCCAGCATTTT. Protein: CANPSRGQPQHF. The whole variable domain, filled in from reference TRBV11-1 and TRBJ1-5, reads EAEVAQSPRYKITEKSQAVAFWCDPISGHATLYWYRQILGQGPELLVQFQDESVVDDSQLPKDRFSAERLKGVDSTLKIQPAELGDSAMYLCANPSRGQPQHFGDGTRLSIL.

The CDR3 nucleotides are TGCGCCAGCAGCCTTGTCGGCGGGACAGTAAATGAAAAACTGTTTTTT. Protein product: CASSLVGGTVNEKLFF. The V call is TRBV4-1, the J call TRBJ1-4, with 7 bases aligning to TRBD1. The V gene end was trimmed by 4 bases and the J gene end by 5 bases; junction bases not matched to a gene: 10. CDR1 is MGHRA, CDR2 YSYEKL, per germline. This CDR3 contains 16 residues.

The chain combines TRBV19 with TRBJ1-3; a weak D match, TRBD1 (6 bases). There are 14 residues in the CDR3. Trimming shortened V by 10 bases and J by 11 bases, and 24 bases separated the two germline ends. Germline CDR1 and CDR2: LNHDA and SQIVND (reference sequence). The CDR3 sequence: CATGGPGRRNAIYF. The CDR3 DNA follows: TGTGCCACCGGGGGGCCGGGGCGGCGGAACGCCATATATTTT.

The chain couples TRBV3-1 (or the pseudogene TRBV3-2) to TRBJ1-4; maybe TRBD1 (6 bases). The germline gives CDR1 LGHDT, CDR2 YNNKEL (reference sequence). V was cut by 2 bases and J by 8 bases, with 15 bases left in between. This CDR3 comprises 15 residues. The CDR3 bases are TGTGCCAGCAGCCAATTAACAGGGCAGGGGGAAAAACTGTTTTTT. Amino acids: CASSQLTGQGEKLFF.

The V call is TRBV9, the J call TRBJ2-2; TRBD1 matches 9 bases. Trimming cost V 7 bases and J 3 bases; bases outside gene matches: 7. The CDR3 sequence is 15 residues long. Germline V gene lookup returns CDR1 SGDLS and CDR2 YYNGEE. The CDR3 DNA reads as TGTGCCAGCGCCGCGGGACAGGGTGACACCGGGGAGCTGTTTTTT. This codes for CASAAGQGDTGELFF.

CDR3 in amino acids: CASTYRTGYGQPQHF. The CDR3 coding sequence is TGTGCCAGCACTTATCGGACAGGGTACGGTCAGCCCCAGCATTTT. V gene TRBV6-2 or TRBV6-3 combines with J gene TRBJ1-5; 8 positions agree with TRBD1. CDR1 is MNHEY and CDR2 is SVGEGT in the germline V gene. V lost 7 bases, J lost 6 bases, and 11 bases stayed unmatched. The CDR3 contains 15 residues.

This rearrangement joins TRBV12-3 or TRBV12-4 to TRBJ1-2; maybe TRBD1 (6 bases). The CDR3 sequence is 13 residues long. V lost 6 bases and J lost 6, with 14 bases in between. The CDR3 region is CASRPTGYDGYTF. The DNA of the CDR3 is TGTGCCAGCAGACCAACAGGGTACGATGGCTACACCTTC.

This clone appeared a few times. J is TRBJ2-2 and V is TRBV5-1; no clear D. CDR3 length: 16 residues. V gave up 0 bases and J gave up 0 bases, with 9 bases separating them. Germline assignment: CDR1 SGHRS and CDR2 YFSETQ. CDR3 region: CASSLEQSPNTGELFF. CDR3 sequence (DNA): TGCGCCAGCAGCTTGGAACAAAGTCCGAACACCGGGGAGCTGTTTTTT.

This clone was found once. This chain connects TRBV24-1 to TRBJ2-3; TRBD1 agrees at 11 bases. After removal of 4 bases from V and 3 bases from J, the junction contained 5 bases not matched to a gene. The germline V gene has CDR1 KGHDR and CDR2 SFDVKD. This CDR3 region has 16 residues. Written as DNA, the CDR3 is TGTGCCACCAGTGACCCTGGACAGGGGGCTACAGATACGCAGTATTTT. Translation gives CATSDPGQGATDTQYF.

This clone was recorded only once. This chain links TRBV11-1 with TRBJ2-1, with a tentative D call TRBD1 (5 bases). The CDR3 loop spans 14 amino acids. Trimming removed 2 bases at V and 8 bases at J, with 13 bases between. Per germline, CDR1 SGHAT and CDR2 FQDESV (reference sequence). The DNA of the CDR3 is TGTGCCAGCAGCTTAAGACAGATGACCTATGAGCAGTTCTTC. It translates to CASSLRQMTYEQFF.

The J gene is TRBJ2-1, the V gene TRBV11-2; the match to TRBD2 covers 11 bases. Germline CDR1 is SGHAT and CDR2 is FQNNGV. The CDR3 consists of 14 residues. With V trimmed by 6 bases and J by 9 bases, 7 bases remained unmatched. Here the CDR3 DNA reads TGTGCCAGCAGGGATAGCGGGAGGGCCAGTGAGCAGTTCTTC. Translated, it gives CASRDSGRASEQFF.

The V gene is TRBV5-1, the J gene TRBJ2-3, with 9 bases that match TRBD2. The V and J ends lost 5 bases and 1 base, in that order; junction bases with no gene match: 8. CDR1 and CDR2 from the germline V gene are SGHRS and YFSETQ. The CDR3 extends over 16 amino acids. CDR3 nucleotide sequence: TGCGCCAGCAGGGGTGCGGGGGGGCCCGGCACAGATACGCAGTATTTT. Protein product: CASRGAGGPGTDTQYF. The whole variable domain, filled in from reference TRBV5-1 and TRBJ2-3, reads KAGVTQTPRYLIKTRGQQVTLSCSPISGHRSVSWYQQTPGQGLQFLFEYFSETQRNKGNFPGRFSGRQFSNSRSEMNVSTLELGDSALYLCASRGAGGPGTDTQYFGPGTRLTVL.

This rearrangement joins TRBV4-2 to TRBJ2-5; tentatively, D is TRBD2 (6 bases). Germline V CDR1 and CDR2: LGHNA, YNFKEQ. The CDR3 has 14 residues. The V and J ends lost 4 bases and 5 bases respectively, with 14 bases between them. The CDR3 sequence is CASSPPERVETQYF. As DNA, the CDR3 is TGTGCCAGCAGCCCCCCGGAGCGGGTGGAGACCCAGTACTTC.

The chain has TRBV28 and TRBJ2-1; 8 bases are a match to TRBD2. Germline V CDR1 and CDR2: MDHEN, SYDVKM. With 2 bases clipped from V and 0 bases from J, the junction kept 9 bases outside the gene matches. The CDR3 is made up of 18 amino acids. The CDR3 DNA follows: TGTGCCAGCAGTTTAACTGAGAGCGGGGGTTCCTCCTACAATGAGCAGTTCTTC. Translating gives CASSLTESGGSSYNEQFF.

V and J are TRBV7-9 and TRBJ1-5; D possibly corresponds to TRBD1 (6 bases). This CDR3 is built from 16 residues. Germline values: CDR1 SEHNR, CDR2 FQNEAQ (reference sequence). V was pared by 5 bases and J by 1 base, with 15 bases between. The CDR3 sequence is CASSGGAGWSNQPQHF. The CDR3 coding sequence is TGTGCCAGCAGCGGGGGGGCAGGGTGGAGCAATCAGCCCCAGCATTTT.

The chain is built from TRBV13 and TRBJ2-7; TRBD2 matches at 10 bases. The CDR3 loop spans 14 amino acids. The trim removed 7 bases at V and 2 bases at J, leaving 5 bases unmatched. Germline-derived CDR1 and CDR2 are PRHDT and FYEKMQ (reference sequence). The chain's CDR3 is CASTEAGGAYEQYF. The CDR3 DNA reads TGTGCCAGCACCGAAGCGGGAGGGGCCTACGAGCAGTACTTC.

The chain recombines TRBV7-2 with TRBJ1-1, with 8 bases identical to TRBD1. The CDR3 length is 15 residues. J was trimmed by 0 bases and V by 4 bases; bases with no gene match: 4. Germline lookup yields CDR1 SGHTA and CDR2 FQGNSA. In DNA, the CDR3 is TGTGCCAGCAGCTCCCGGACAGGGTTGAACACTGAAGCTTTCTTT. Encoded protein: CASSSRTGLNTEAFF. Together with reference TRBV7-2 and TRBJ1-1, the CDR3 gives the full variable domain: GAGVSQSPSNKVTEKGKDVELRCDPISGHTALYWYRQSLGQGLEFLIYFQGNSAPDKSGLPSDRFSAERTGGSVSTLTIQRTQQEDSAVYLCASSSRTGLNTEAFFGQGTRLTVV.

V is TRBV5-1 and J is TRBJ2-1; D may be TRBD2 (6 bases). V shed 4 bases and J shed 9 bases, with 17 bases lying between them. The CDR3 has 14 residues. Germline CDR1 reads SGHRS; CDR2 reads YFSETQ. Here the CDR3 DNA reads TGCGCCAGCAGCCCGGGGGTTAGCAGTAGTGAGCAGTTCTTC. Translated: CASSPGVSSSEQFF.

Concerning this clone itself: The sample carries other DNA sequences with the same CDR3. The rearrangement links TRBV24-1 to TRBJ1-2; 10 bases map to TRBD1. Germline trimming cut 9 bases from V and 4 bases from J; bases unmatched to any gene: 1. This CDR3 region has 12 residues. Germline V gene lookup returns CDR1 KGHDR and CDR2 SFDVKD. The CDR3 region has the DNA TGTGCCACCCGGGACAGGGGCTATGGCTACACCTTC. Protein product: CATRDRGYGYTF.

The genes are TRBV6-5 and TRBJ1-1; tentatively, D is TRBD1 (5 bases). Germline loops: CDR1 MNHEY, CDR2 SVGAGI. The CDR3 spans 14 residues. V lost 4 bases and J 4 bases, leaving 13 bases between the germline ends. The DNA for the CDR3 is TGTGCCAGCAGTTGGGGGGGACGGGGCACTGAAGCTTTCTTT. It translates to CASSWGGRGTEAFF.

The rearrangement uses TRBV6-5 and TRBJ1-2; D ambiguous. Germline CDR1 MNHEY, CDR2 SVGAGI. V dropped 6 bases and J dropped 4 bases, with 15 bases sitting between them. This CDR3 spans 14 amino acids. The CDR3 is CASRPPQIIYGYTF. The CDR3 DNA sequence: TGTGCCAGCAGGCCCCCACAGATTATCTATGGCTACACCTTC.

The chain couples TRBV11-3 to TRBJ2-1; TRBD2 agrees at 7 bases. The CDR3 spans 17 residues. Unmatched junction bases numbered 11, after V lost 0 bases and J lost 6 bases. Per the germline V gene, CDR1 is SGHNT and CDR2 is YENEEA. CDR3 nucleotide sequence: TGTGCCAGCAGCTTAGAGCTAGGACTAGACGTCGGCAATGAGCAGTTCTTC. As protein: CASSLELGLDVGNEQFF.

The rearrangement uses TRBV11-2 and TRBJ1-2; D unresolved. The CDR3 sequence is 15 residues long. Germline V CDR1 and CDR2: SGHAT, FQNNGV. V was clipped by 5 bases and J by 1 base, with 14 bases between them. The CDR3 sequence: CASSPSSRFNYGYTF. In DNA, the CDR3 is TGTGCCAGCAGCCCTTCGTCGCGCTTTAACTATGGCTACACCTTC.

This clone showed up just a few times. J is TRBJ1-2 and V is TRBV19; D possibly corresponds to TRBD1 (5 bases). Trimming left V 5 bases short and J 3 bases short, with 13 bases between. The germline gives CDR1 LNHDA, CDR2 SQIVND (reference sequence). The CDR3 covers 14 residues. DNA for the CDR3: TGTGCCAGTAGTGTCCCGGCCAGGGACTATGGCTACACCTTC. As protein: CASSVPARDYGYTF.

J is TRBJ1-5 and V is TRBV3-1 (or the pseudogene TRBV3-2); no reliable D call. Trimming removed 0 bases at V and 5 bases at J, with 8 bases between. This CDR3 has 14 amino acids. The V gene's germline CDR1 is LGHDT and CDR2 YNNKEL (reference sequence). The CDR3: CASSQDKAHQPQHF. CDR3 bases: TGTGCCAGCAGCCAAGATAAAGCCCATCAGCCCCAGCATTTT.

The chain carries TRBV5-6 and TRBJ1-1; D gene unclear. V lost 0 bases to trimming and J lost 8 bases, with 14 bases between them. Germline-derived CDR1 and CDR2 are SGHDT and YYEEEE. The CDR3 is 14 residues long. In DNA form, the CDR3 reads TGTGCCAGCAGCTTGGTGGCAGGTCTTACGGAAGCTTTCTTT. Protein: CASSLVAGLTEAFF.